Listed below are T cell receptor beta chains from one sample, sequenced in a study of OX40 agonist ivuxolimab in advanced cancers. The protocol was immunoSEQ multiplex PCR, while the TCRdb copy is restricted to in-frame clones and leaves out a portion. The sample includes 35,000 to 40,000 clones, approximately 82% of them seen just once. The sample was CD4+ or CD8+ T cells sorted from blood, taken in a trial of the OX40 agonist ivuxolimab. The receptors shown here come from an adult with an advanced solid tumor such as melanoma, head and neck, liver or kidney cancer. Both conserved end residues are part of each CDR3. The D gene is left open where the match is weak. Rows may omit the clone size; those that give it use once, few, many or a size class.

few | TRBJ1-1 | TRBV6-5 | . | TGTGCCAGCAGAAACCGAATAACTGAAGCTTTCTTT | CASRNRITEAFF
. | TRBJ1-2 | TRBV29-1 | TRBD1 | TGCAGCGTTGAAACCCCGGACAGGGGCTATGGCTACACCTTC | CSVETPDRGYGYTF
once | TRBJ2-7 | TRBV14 | . | TGTGCCAGCAGCCACCTACAGGAGCAGTACTTC | CASSHLQEQYF
. | TRBJ1-1 | TRBV6-1 | . | TGTGCCAGCAGCGGGAGAATGAACACTGAAGCTTTCTTT | CASSGRMNTEAFF
. | TRBJ1-4 | TRBV7-2 | . | TGTGCCAGCAGCCTCGGACAGATTTATGAAAAACTGTTTTTT | CASSLGQIYEKLFF
once | TRBJ1-6 | TRBV19 | TRBD1 | TGTGCCACCCAGACAGGGGCGGGCGATTCACCCCTCCACTTT | CATQTGAGDSPLHF
. | TRBJ2-3 | TRBV4-1 | TRBD2 | TGCGCCAGCAGCCAGCAAGTACTAGCGAGGGGAGATACGCAGTATTTT | CASSQQVLARGDTQYF
. | TRBJ2-3 | TRBV7-3 | . | TGTGCCAGCAGCTCATATGGCACAGATACGCAGTATTTT | CASSSYGTDTQYF
. | TRBJ2-5 | TRBV30 | TRBD2 | TGTGCCGGGACTAGCGGGGGGGCACAGGAGACCCAGTACTTC | CAGTSGGAQETQYF
. | TRBJ2-4 | TRBV18 | . | TGTGCCAGCTCACCACAAGGACGGGCGGACATTCAGTACTTC | CASSPQGRADIQYF
. | TRBJ2-7 | TRBV19 | TRBD2 | TGTGCCAGTAGTATAGGCGGGGGACCAGCCAGCTCCTACGAGCAGTACTTC | CASSIGGGPASSYEQYF
. | TRBJ2-7 | TRBV5-1 | . | TGCGCCAGCAGCCCTGGCGGGTTCTACGAGCAGTACTTC | CASSPGGFYEQYF
. | TRBJ1-1 | TRBV12-2 | . | TGTGCAAGTCGTCCCGAGGGGCGACAAGCTTTCTTT | CASRPEGRQAFF
. | TRBJ2-3 | TRBV19 | . | TGTGCCAGTACCGACACAGATACGCAGTATTTT | CASTDTDTQYF
. | TRBJ1-6 | TRBV7-6 | . | TGTGCCAGCAGCTTAGCAGGGAATAATTCACCCCTCCACTTT | CASSLAGNNSPLHF
. | TRBJ1-6 | TRBV5-6 | . | TGTGCCAGCAGCTCCAGGGAACAGGGACGGTTTAATTCACCCCTCCACTTT | CASSSREQGRFNSPLHF
. | TRBJ1-3 | TRBV4-1 | TRBD1 | TGCGCCAGCAGCCAAGATCCAGGGGGTAGAGTCCACTCTGGAAACACCATATATTTT | CASSQDPGGRVHSGNTIYF
. | TRBJ2-1 | TRBV5-1 | TRBD2 | TGCGCCAGCAGCAAAGGGACTAGCGGAGCCTACAATGAGCAGTTCTTC | CASSKGTSGAYNEQFF
. | TRBJ1-4 | TRBV2 | . | TGTGCCAGCAGCGACCCGGGTAGTCGGGAAAAACTGTTTTTT | CASSDPGSREKLFF
. | TRBJ1-2 | TRBV28 | TRBD1 | TGTGCCAGCAGTTGGACAGGGATTGACTACACCTTC | CASSWTGIDYTF
once | TRBJ2-7 | TRBV18 | . | TGTGCCAGCTCACCGGATAACTACGAGCAGTACTTC | CASSPDNYEQYF
. | TRBJ1-2 | TRBV5-4 | . | TGTGCCAGCAGCTTGTCGCGGGAGGGTAGCTATGGCTACACCTTC | CASSLSREGSYGYTF
. | TRBJ1-4 | TRBV5-8 | TRBD1 | TGTGCCAGCAGCTTGGGACAGGGCCTGCTTTTT | CASSLGQGLLF
. | TRBJ2-1 | TRBV19 | TRBD2 | TGTGCCAGTAGTATAGGCGGGAGGTCGGGTGGTGAGCAGTTCTTC | CASSIGGRSGGEQFF
. | TRBJ1-5 | TRBV7-8 | TRBD1 | TGTGCCAGCAGCCGCGGACAGGGAAAGGGGCAGCCCCAGCATTTT | CASSRGQGKGQPQHF
. | TRBJ2-1 | TRBV19 | . | TGTGCCAGTAGTTCCTCCACCGTCGGGACACCCAATGAGCAGTTCTTC | CASSSSTVGTPNEQFF
. | TRBJ2-1 | TRBV7-2 | . | TGTGCCAGCAGCTATCGAAGGGGGACAAATGAGCAGTTCTTC | CASSYRRGTNEQFF
. | TRBJ1-2 | TRBV5-6 | . | TGTGCCAGCAGCTTGCGTGGGGGCTGGGCCCCCTATGGCTACACCTTC | CASSLRGGWAPYGYTF
. | TRBJ1-5 | TRBV9 | . | TGTGCCAGCAGCGCCACTCACGGCCTTGGTCAGCCCCAGCATTTT | CASSATHGLGQPQHF
. | TRBJ2-3 | TRBV5-4 | . | TGTGCCAGCAGCTTGCGGAGTGGGGGGCAAGATACGCAGTATTTT | CASSLRSGGQDTQYF
. | TRBJ1-2 | TRBV21-1 | . | TGTGCCAGCAGCAAAGGGGAGGGACAGCGCCGTTACTATGGCTACACCTTC | CASSKGEGQRRYYGYTF
. | TRBJ1-2 | TRBV28 | . | TGTGCCAGCAGTTTAATTCGGGGGAAGGGTGGCTACACCTTC | CASSLIRGKGGYTF
. | TRBJ1-1 | TRBV4-2 | TRBD1 | TGTGCCAGCAGCCCCAAGGTAGGGACAGGGGACACTGAAGCTTTCTTT | CASSPKVGTGDTEAFF
. | TRBJ2-1 | TRBV2 | . | TGTGCCAGCGATCCGGTGGACAGTATGATCTTC | CASDPVDSMIF
once | TRBJ1-2 | TRBV5-1 | . | TGCGCCAGCAGCTTGACACAGGCGGGCTATGGCTACACCTTC | CASSLTQAGYGYTF
few | TRBJ2-1 | TRBV14 | . | TGTGCCAGCAGCCAAGTATCTACCGATGAGCAGTTCTTC | CASSQVSTDEQFF
. | TRBJ1-2 | TRBV19 | . | TGTGCCAGTACCTCGTCCCTTGGGACCTACACGAGGGGCTATGGCTACACCTTC | CASTSSLGTYTRGYGYTF
. | TRBJ1-2 | TRBV28 | . | TGTGCCAGCAGTTCTACCGGCCTTGGGACGCAGAATAACTATGGCTACACCTTC | CASSSTGLGTQNNYGYTF
. | TRBJ1-5 | TRBV28 | TRBD1 | TGTGCCAGCAGTTTCCGGACAGGGGCTGTTAGCAATCAGCCCCAGCATTTT | CASSFRTGAVSNQPQHF
. | TRBJ2-7 | TRBV11-2 | . | TGTGCCAGCAGTAACGGAGTTTACGAGCAGTACTTC | CASSNGVYEQYF
few | TRBJ1-1 | TRBV7-6 | . | TGTGCCAGCAGCTTAGAGCTATACACTGAAGCTTTCTTT | CASSLELYTEAFF
. | TRBJ1-3 | TRBV30 | . | TGTGCCTGGAGTGTACCAGGAAACACCATATATTTT | CAWSVPGNTIYF
few | TRBJ1-5 | TRBV19 | . | TGTGCCAGTACTGGGAGTTCTAGCAATCAGCCCCAGCATTTT | CASTGSSSNQPQHF
. | TRBJ1-3 | TRBV7-8 | . | TGTGCCAGCAGTCCCCGACGTGGAAACACCATATATTTT | CASSPRRGNTIYF
few | TRBJ2-3 | TRBV28 | TRBD1 | TGTGCCAGCCATAACACAGGGGTGAGCGGCCAGGGACCCCGCACAGATACGCAGTATTTT | CASHNTGVSGQGPRTDTQYF
. | TRBJ1-2 | TRBV6-1 | . | TGTGCCAGCAGTGAAGCCTTCCAGGTTCAGTATGGCTACACCTTC | CASSEAFQVQYGYTF
. | TRBJ1-5 | TRBV6-6 | . | TGTGCCAGCAGGGACATGTATAGCAATCAGCCCCAGCATTTT | CASRDMYSNQPQHF
. | TRBJ2-3 | TRBV27 | . | TGTGCCAGCACGCCAAGAGGGAGGAGCACAGATACGCAGTATTTT | CASTPRGRSTDTQYF
. | TRBJ2-5 | TRBV30 | TRBD1 | TGTGCCTGGGGTAAAGACAGGGGAGGCGAGACCCAGTACTTC | CAWGKDRGGETQYF
. | TRBJ2-5 | TRBV29-1 | . | TGCAGCGTTGAAGTGGGACAAGAGACCCAGTACTTC | CSVEVGQETQYF
once | TRBJ1-2 | TRBV6-6 | TRBD1 | TGTGCCAGCAGTTACTGGGACAGTGAAGATGGCTACACCTTC | CASSYWDSEDGYTF
. | TRBJ2-3 | TRBV5-4 | TRBD1 | TGTGCCAGCAGCTCTCCTCGACAGGGGGTGAAAGATACGCAGTATTTT | CASSSPRQGVKDTQYF
. | TRBJ2-4 | TRBV28 | . | TGTGCCAGCAGTGCGACGGGGTCCGGAAACATTCAGTACTTC | CASSATGSGNIQYF
. | TRBJ2-5 | TRBV5-1 | TRBD2 | TGCGCCAGCAGCTTACGGGGGGGAGAGACCCAGTACTTC | CASSLRGGETQYF